The 27 T cell receptor beta chains reported below all come from one sample, sequenced in a study of shared clonotypes between healthy human individuals (dated by TCRdb to about 2020). The library was obtained by the immunoSEQ multiplex PCR assay. In TCRdb, the immuneACCESS table is reduced to in-frame sequences with V and J assigned. These tables do not hold every clone; where another copy was compared, an unresolved V gene accounts for under half, and the others remain unexplained. This sample holds roughly 2.2 million clones; 85% to 95% were observed only once. Clones ranked in the top ten supply 0.35% to 0.45% of the sample. Source material: naive CD4+ T cells from PBMCs. The cell subset or site label of this sample denotes: CD45RA+ positively selected. The receptors here all came from a man between 18 and 29 years old in good health. Some clones in this sample may be carry-over from other donors' samples.

The rearrangement links TRBV30 to TRBJ2-7, with D possibly matching TRBD1 (6 bases). The V gene's germline CDR1 is GTSNPN and CDR2 SVGIG (reference sequence). The V and J ends lost 2 bases and 0 bases respectively, with 11 bases between them. This CDR3 contains 14 residues. This chain's CDR3 is CAWSKTTGSYEQYF. CDR3 nucleotides: TGTGCCTGGAGTAAGACGACAGGCTCCTACGAGCAGTACTTC.

Worth noting for this clone: Other DNA sequences in this specimen translate into the identical CDR3. The genes are TRBV28 and TRBJ2-3; D ambiguous. Germline V gene sequence: CDR1 MDHEN, CDR2 SYDVKM. Trimming took 2 bases from V and 4 from J, leaving 4 bases between them. This CDR3 has 12 amino acids. CDR3 loop: CASSLSSDTQYF. In DNA, the CDR3 is TGTGCCAGCAGTTTAAGTTCAGATACGCAGTATTTT.

The chain couples TRBV15 to TRBJ1-5, with TRBD1 matching over 8 bases. CDR3 length: 14 amino acids. The junction had 8 bases not matched to a gene; V was cut back by 6 bases and J by 7 bases. Germline CDR1 reads LNHNV; CDR2 reads YYDKDF (reference sequence). In nucleotides, the CDR3 is TGTGCCACCAGGCGACAGGGGAACGAGCAGCCCCAGCATTTT. This encodes CATRRQGNEQPQHF.

This sequence joins TRBV12-5 and TRBJ2-1; tentatively, D is TRBD2 (6 bases). From germline, CDR1 is LGHNT and CDR2 FRNRAP. Trimming removed 5 bases at V and 0 bases at J, with 14 bases between. The CDR3 covers 16 residues. The CDR3 DNA reads as TGTGCTAGTGGTCATGGGAGGACGAGCTCCTACAATGAGCAGTTCTTC. The encoded protein is CASGHGRTSSYNEQFF.

The chain's CDR3 is CASSWTGFLEETQYF. CDR3 coding DNA: TGTGCCAGCAGTTGGACAGGGTTCCTGGAAGAGACCCAGTACTTC. The chain combines TRBV28 with TRBJ2-5; TRBD1 matches at 8 bases. Unmatched junction bases numbered 7, after V lost 4 bases and J lost 3 bases. The germline gives CDR1 MDHEN, CDR2 SYDVKM. The CDR3 has 15 residues.

This chain links TRBV10-3 with TRBJ2-1; the D gene is possibly TRBD1 (7 bases). CDR1 and CDR2 (germline): ENHRY, SYGVKD. V gave up 11 bases and J gave up 10 bases, with 15 bases separating them. This CDR3 has 11 amino acids. DNA for the CDR3: TGTGCCCCAGGGGGAGGTGGGGAGCAGTTCTTC. Its protein product is CAPGGGGEQFF.

The gene calls are TRBV7-2 and TRBJ1-5; D uncertain. CDR3 length equals 16 residues. The V and J ends lost 6 bases and 0 bases respectively, with 15 bases between them. Germline loops: CDR1 SGHTA, CDR2 FQGNSA. DNA of the CDR3: TGTGCCAGCAGTCGTAGCCGCGGGTTTAGCAATCAGCCCCAGCATTTT. It codes for CASSRSRGFSNQPQHF.

V is TRBV28 and J is TRBJ1-3, with 8 nucleotides matching TRBD1. Germline assignment: CDR1 MDHEN and CDR2 SYDVKM. The CDR3 is 16 amino acids. V gave up 5 bases and J gave up 2 bases; unmatched junction bases: 8. CDR3 DNA sequence: TGTGCCAGCAGTGTACCCCAGGGGGCGACTGGAAACACCATATATTTT. Its translation: CASSVPQGATGNTIYF.

The rearrangement joins TRBV30 to TRBJ2-7; TRBD1 matches 11 bases. With 2 bases clipped from V and 5 bases from J, the junction kept 5 bases outside the gene matches. The germline V gene has CDR1 GTSNPN and CDR2 SVGIG (reference sequence). CDR3 length: 14 residues. DNA for the CDR3: TGTGCCTGGAGTCGGACAGGGGGCGTCGACGAGCAGTACTTC. Translated, it gives CAWSRTGGVDEQYF.

The chain is built from TRBV28 and TRBJ1-2; D unclear. This CDR3 is 14 amino acids long. The V gene's germline CDR1 is MDHEN and CDR2 SYDVKM. The V and J ends lost 1 base and 8 bases respectively, with 14 bases between them. Here the CDR3 DNA reads TGTGCCAGCAGTTTATTGCACAGTTCTGGGGGCTACACCTTC. It yields the protein CASSLLHSSGGYTF.

This chain connects TRBV30 to TRBJ1-1, with D unclear. V was clipped by 2 bases and J by 9 bases, with 13 bases between them. Germline values: CDR1 GTSNPN, CDR2 SVGIG (reference sequence). The CDR3 is made up of 12 amino acids. The CDR3 loop is CAWSTDGGQAFF. CDR3 nucleotides: TGTGCCTGGAGTACGGACGGAGGTCAAGCTTTCTTT.

The chain combines TRBV5-1 with TRBJ1-5; 11 bases map to TRBD1. From germline, CDR1 is SGHRS and CDR2 YFSETQ. The length of the CDR3 is 16 residues. V was pared by 3 bases and J by 9 bases, with 11 bases of the junction left unmatched. CDR3 sequence reads: CASSSIRTGGHRPQHF. The CDR3 coding sequence is TGCGCCAGCAGCTCAATTAGGACAGGGGGCCACCGGCCCCAGCATTTT.

V gene TRBV6-5 combines with J gene TRBJ2-3; 7 nucleotides agree with TRBD1. Germline-derived CDR1 and CDR2 are MNHEY and SVGAGI. This CDR3 comprises 16 residues. Trimming removed 2 bases from V and 3 bases from J; junction bases left unmatched: 8. Here the CDR3 reads CASSYQGTAPTDTQYF. Here the CDR3 DNA reads TGTGCCAGCAGTTACCAAGGGACAGCCCCGACAGATACGCAGTATTTT.

J is TRBJ1-4 and V is TRBV15, with no clear D. CDR1 is LNHNV and CDR2 is YYDKDF in the germline V gene (reference sequence). V lost 1 base and J lost 17, with 11 bases in between. CDR3 length equals 11 residues. Here the CDR3 DNA reads TGTGCCACCAGCAGAGGCGAGAGTCCATTTTTT. Translating gives CATSRGESPFF. Supplemented by reference TRBV15 and TRBJ1-4, the full variable domain reads DAMVIQNPRYQVTQFGKPVTLSCSQTLNHNVMYWYQQKSSQAPKLLFHYYDKDFNNEADTPDNFQSRRPNTSFCFLDIRSPGLGDTAMYLCATSRGESPFFGSGTQLSVL.

The V gene is TRBV19, the J gene TRBJ2-5; D is ambiguous. The V end lost 5 bases, the J end lost 5 bases, and 12 bases lay between the germline ends. The CDR3 contains 13 residues. CDR1 and CDR2 (germline): LNHDA, SQIVND (reference sequence). The CDR3 coding sequence is TGTGCCAGTAGTGCATTGATCGGGGAGACCCAGTACTTC. Protein sequence: CASSALIGETQYF.

The V gene is TRBV30, the J gene TRBJ2-7, with TRBD1 matching over 8 bases. The CDR3 has 15 amino acids. Trimming at V came to 4 bases and at J to 0 bases, leaving 8 bases not matched to a gene. Per germline, CDR1 GTSNPN and CDR2 SVGIG (reference sequence). In DNA form, the CDR3 reads TGTGCCTGGATACGCCGGGACAGGAGCTCCTACGAGCAGTACTTC. Translation gives CAWIRRDRSSYEQYF.

This sequence joins TRBV7-9 and TRBJ2-1; D might be TRBD2 (6 bases). Germline V lookup: CDR1 SEHNR, CDR2 FQNEAQ (reference sequence). The CDR3 runs to 14 residues. V shed 7 bases and J shed 0 bases, with 10 bases lying between them. The CDR3 sequence: CASTAGSSYNEQFF. CDR3 sequence (DNA): TGTGCCAGCACAGCCGGGAGCTCCTACAATGAGCAGTTCTTC. Full variable domain (outside the CDR3, taken from reference TRBV7-9 and TRBJ2-1): DTGVSQNPRHKITKRGQNVTFRCDPISEHNRLYWYRQTLGQGPEFLTYFQNEAQLEKSRLLSDRFSAERPKGSFSTLEIQRTEQGDSAMYLCASTAGSSYNEQFFGPGTRLTVL.

This clone is a singleton in its sample. The chain recombines TRBV28 with TRBJ2-5; perhaps TRBD2 as D (6 bases). The CDR3 totals 14 residues. CDR1 is MDHEN and CDR2 is SYDVKM in the germline V gene. Trimming removed 3 bases from V and 5 bases from J, with 13 bases in between. CDR3: CASSFGSGWETQYF. CDR3 DNA sequence: TGTGCCAGCAGTTTCGGGAGCGGGTGGGAGACCCAGTACTTC.

This rearrangement joins TRBV5-1 to TRBJ2-5, with D perhaps TRBD1 or TRBD2 (5 bases each). This CDR3 comprises 15 residues. The V end lost 4 bases, the J end lost 5 bases, and 18 bases lay between the germline ends. Germline values: CDR1 SGHRS, CDR2 YFSETQ. The DNA for the CDR3 is TGCGCCAGCAGCACGGTTGGGGGTACGGAGGAGACCCAGTACTTC. Translation gives CASSTVGGTEETQYF.

A few counts support this clone. The sample holds other DNA sequences that translate to the same CDR3. The chain has TRBV7-2 and TRBJ1-1; D is unresolved. In germline, CDR1 is SGHTA, CDR2 FQGNSA. This CDR3 has 14 amino acids. V was shortened by 1 base and J by 0 bases, with 6 bases between the two germline ends. In DNA form, the CDR3 reads TGTGCCAGCAGCTTAGTATCTATGAACACTGAAGCTTTCTTT. Translation: CASSLVSMNTEAFF.

The rearrangement joins TRBV6-5 to TRBJ2-2; a possible D gene is TRBD2 (5 bases). This CDR3 is built from 13 residues. Germline lookup yields CDR1 MNHEY and CDR2 SVGAGI. V was cut by 2 bases and J by 5 bases, with 6 bases left in between. Written as DNA, the CDR3 is TGTGCCAGCAGTTACGGGGAGACCGGGGAGCTGTTTTTT. As protein: CASSYGETGELFF.

J is TRBJ1-4 and V is TRBV7-9, with a tentative D call TRBD1 (6 bases). Looked up from germline, CDR1 is SEHNR and CDR2 is FQNEAQ (reference sequence). V was cut by 5 bases and J by 8 bases, with 18 bases left in between. The CDR3 contains 15 residues. The CDR3 sequence is CASSARTETLEKLFF. CDR3 DNA sequence: TGTGCCAGCAGCGCCCGGACAGAGACTCTAGAAAAACTGTTTTTT.

In DNA form, the CDR3 reads TGTGCCAGCAGCTTAGCCGGACCCGGCACCGGGGAGCTGTTTTTT. It translates to CASSLAGPGTGELFF. J is TRBJ2-2 and V is TRBV11-3; no clear D. There are 15 residues in the CDR3. The germline V gene has CDR1 SGHNT and CDR2 YENEEA. Trimming pared 1 base from V and 4 bases from J, leaving 10 bases between. Looking up the rest from reference TRBV11-3 and TRBJ2-2 gives the full variable domain: EAGVVQSPRYKIIEKKQPVAFWCNPISGHNTLYWYLQNLGQGPELLIRYENEEAVDDSQLPKDRFSAERLKGVDSTLKIQPAELGDSAVYLCASSLAGPGTGELFFGEGSRLTVL.

This clone was seen a handful of times. The rearrangement uses TRBV27 and TRBJ1-1, with D possibly TRBD1 on 6 matching bases. The CDR3 extends over 13 amino acids. V lost 8 bases and J 1 base, leaving 11 bases between the germline ends. Germline V gives CDR1 MNHEY, CDR2 SMNVEV (reference sequence). CDR3: CASQGGGNTEAFF. The CDR3, as DNA: TGTGCCAGCCAGGGAGGGGGGAACACTGAAGCTTTCTTT.

The rearrangement uses TRBV7-2 and TRBJ1-6, with TRBD1 as a possible D gene (6 bases). CDR3 length: 16 residues. V lost 5 bases, J lost 8 bases, and 19 bases lay in between. Looked up from germline, CDR1 is SGHTA and CDR2 is FQGNSA. The CDR3 loop reads CASSTRGPRQDSPLHF. In nucleotides, the CDR3 is TGTGCCAGCAGCACACGAGGCCCTAGACAGGATTCACCCCTCCACTTT.

This chain links TRBV10-3 with TRBJ2-1; a possible D gene is TRBD1 (5 bases). The ends were cut back, 0 bases at V and 14 bases at J, with 11 bases in the middle. The CDR3 runs 12 residues. The V gene's germline CDR1 is ENHRY and CDR2 SYGVKD. CDR3 bases: TGTGCCATCAGTGAGTCTGGGGCAGACGAGTTCTTC. Its translation: CAISESGADEFF.

This chain uses TRBV29-1 with TRBJ2-7; D is unclear. The CDR3 consists of 11 residues. Per germline, CDR1 SQVTM and CDR2 ANQGSEA. V lost 5 bases to trimming and J lost 0 bases, with 5 bases between them. The CDR3 nucleotides are TGCAGCGTTAAACTCTCCTACGAGCAGTACTTC. Its translation is CSVKLSYEQYF.